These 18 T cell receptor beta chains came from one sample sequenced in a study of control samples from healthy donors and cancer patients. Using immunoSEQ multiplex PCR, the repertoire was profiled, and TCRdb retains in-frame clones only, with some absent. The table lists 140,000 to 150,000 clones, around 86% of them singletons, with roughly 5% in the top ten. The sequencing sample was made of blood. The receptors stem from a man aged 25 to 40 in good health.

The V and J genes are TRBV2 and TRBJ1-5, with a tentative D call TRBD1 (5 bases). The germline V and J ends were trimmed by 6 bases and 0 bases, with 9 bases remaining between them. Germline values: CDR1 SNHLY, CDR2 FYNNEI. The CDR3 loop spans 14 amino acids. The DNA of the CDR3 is TGTGCCAGCAGGGGGCAAAATAGCAATCAGCCCCAGCATTTT. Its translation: CASRGQNSNQPQHF.

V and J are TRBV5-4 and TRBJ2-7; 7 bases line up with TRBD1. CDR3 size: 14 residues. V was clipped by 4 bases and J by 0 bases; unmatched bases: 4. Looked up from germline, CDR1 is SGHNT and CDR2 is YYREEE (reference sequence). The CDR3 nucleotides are TGTGCCAGCAGCGGCCGGGACAGCTCCTACGAGCAGTACTTC. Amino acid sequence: CASSGRDSSYEQYF.

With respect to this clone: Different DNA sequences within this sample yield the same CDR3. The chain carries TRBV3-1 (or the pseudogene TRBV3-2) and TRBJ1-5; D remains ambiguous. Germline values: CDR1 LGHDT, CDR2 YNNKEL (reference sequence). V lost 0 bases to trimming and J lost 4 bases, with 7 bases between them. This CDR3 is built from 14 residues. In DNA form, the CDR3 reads TGTGCCAGCAGCCAAGATGGCGGAAATCAGCCCCAGCATTTT. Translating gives CASSQDGGNQPQHF.

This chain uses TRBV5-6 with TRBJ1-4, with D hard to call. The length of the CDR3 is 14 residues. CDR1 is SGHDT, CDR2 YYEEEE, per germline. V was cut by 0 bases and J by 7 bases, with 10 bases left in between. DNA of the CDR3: TGTGCCAGCAGCTTGGGAGGTTTCGGTGAAAAACTGTTTTTT. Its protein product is CASSLGGFGEKLFF.

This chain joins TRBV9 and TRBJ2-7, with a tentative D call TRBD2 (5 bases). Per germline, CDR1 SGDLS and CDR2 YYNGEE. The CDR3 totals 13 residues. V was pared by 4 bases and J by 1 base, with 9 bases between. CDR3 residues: CASSPGGSYEQYF. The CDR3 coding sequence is TGTGCCAGCAGCCCGGGCGGGTCCTACGAGCAGTACTTC.

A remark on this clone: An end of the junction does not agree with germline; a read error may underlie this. The CDR3 sequence is CSVEPRREPDF. CDR3 DNA sequence: TGCAGCGTTGAGCCCCGTCGTGAACCAGACTTC. The rearrangement uses TRBV29-1 and TRBJ2-5, with D hard to call. Germline V lookup: CDR1 SQVTM, CDR2 ANQGSEA. This CDR3 contains 11 residues.

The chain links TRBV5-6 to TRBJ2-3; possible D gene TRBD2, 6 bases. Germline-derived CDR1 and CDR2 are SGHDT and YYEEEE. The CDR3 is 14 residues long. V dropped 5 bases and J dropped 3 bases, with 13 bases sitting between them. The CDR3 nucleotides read TGTGCCAGCAGAACAAACGGGAGAACAGATACGCAGTATTTT. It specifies CASRTNGRTDTQYF.

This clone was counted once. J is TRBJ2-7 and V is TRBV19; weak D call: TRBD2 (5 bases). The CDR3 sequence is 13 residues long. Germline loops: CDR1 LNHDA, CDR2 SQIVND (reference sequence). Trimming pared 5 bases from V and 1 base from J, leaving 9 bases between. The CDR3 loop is CASSLRTSYEQYF. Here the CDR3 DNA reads TGTGCCAGTAGTTTACGGACTTCCTACGAGCAGTACTTC.

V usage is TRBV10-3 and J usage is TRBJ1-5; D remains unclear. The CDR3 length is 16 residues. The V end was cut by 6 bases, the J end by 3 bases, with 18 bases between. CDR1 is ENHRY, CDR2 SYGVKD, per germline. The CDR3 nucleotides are TGTGCCATCAGACCAGAAAACACGGAACCCAATCAGCCCCAGCATTTT. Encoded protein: CAIRPENTEPNQPQHF.

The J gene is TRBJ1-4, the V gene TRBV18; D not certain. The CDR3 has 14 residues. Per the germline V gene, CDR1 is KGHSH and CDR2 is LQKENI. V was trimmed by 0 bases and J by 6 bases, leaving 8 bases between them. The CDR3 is CASSPPGRDEKLFF. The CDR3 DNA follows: TGTGCCAGCTCACCACCGGGTCGGGATGAAAAACTGTTTTTT. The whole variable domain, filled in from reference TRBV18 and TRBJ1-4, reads NAGVMQNPRHLVRRRGQEARLRCSPMKGHSHVYWYRQLPEEGLKFMVYLQKENIIDESGMPKERFSAEFPKEGPSILRIQQVVRGDSAAYFCASSPPGRDEKLFFGSGTQLSVL.

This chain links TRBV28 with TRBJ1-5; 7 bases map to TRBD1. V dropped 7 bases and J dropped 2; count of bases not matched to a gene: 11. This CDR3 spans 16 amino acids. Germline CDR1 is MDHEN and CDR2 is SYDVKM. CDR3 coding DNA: TGTGCCAGCACCCTCAGGGGGATTTATGGCAATCAGCCCCAGCATTTT. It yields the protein CASTLRGIYGNQPQHF.

CDR3 coding DNA: TGTGCCAGCAGTCCCCATGTGAGGGAGCCGTATTCACCCCTCCACTTT. Its translation is CASSPHVREPYSPLHF. V usage is TRBV27 and J usage is TRBJ1-6; D gene uncertain. V was shortened by 5 bases and J by 8 bases, with 19 bases between the two germline ends. The CDR3 runs to 16 residues. Germline V gene lookup returns CDR1 MNHEY and CDR2 SMNVEV (reference sequence).

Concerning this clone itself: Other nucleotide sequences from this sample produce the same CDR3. The CDR3 DNA is TGTGCCAGCAGTGAAGCAGGCAACACTGAAGCTTTCTTT. It specifies CASSEAGNTEAFF. The chain is built from TRBV6-1 and TRBJ1-1; D gene uncertain. Germline loops: CDR1 MNHNS, CDR2 SASEGT. The CDR3 length is 13 residues. V gave up 0 bases and J gave up 2 bases, with 4 bases separating them.

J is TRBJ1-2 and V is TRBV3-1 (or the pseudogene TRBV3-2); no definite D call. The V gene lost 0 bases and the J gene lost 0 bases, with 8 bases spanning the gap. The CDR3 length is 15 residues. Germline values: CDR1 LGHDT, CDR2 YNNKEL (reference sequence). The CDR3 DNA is TGTGCCAGCAGCCAAGAGGCGCGTTCTAACTATGGCTACACCTTC. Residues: CASSQEARSNYGYTF.

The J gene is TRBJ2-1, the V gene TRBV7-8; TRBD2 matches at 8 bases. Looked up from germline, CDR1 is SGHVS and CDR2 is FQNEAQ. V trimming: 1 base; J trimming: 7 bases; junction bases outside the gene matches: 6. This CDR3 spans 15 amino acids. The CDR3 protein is CASSLVSGGGNEQFF. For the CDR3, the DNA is TGTGCCAGCAGCTTAGTGTCGGGAGGGGGGAATGAGCAGTTCTTC.

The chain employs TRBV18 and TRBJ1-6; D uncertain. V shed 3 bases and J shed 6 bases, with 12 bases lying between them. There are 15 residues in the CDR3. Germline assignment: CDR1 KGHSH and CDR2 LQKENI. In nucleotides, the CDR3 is TGTGCCAGCTCACCTCTAGAAGGGTCTAATTCACCCCTCCACTTT. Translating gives CASSPLEGSNSPLHF. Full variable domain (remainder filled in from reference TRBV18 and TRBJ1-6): NAGVMQNPRHLVRRRGQEARLRCSPMKGHSHVYWYRQLPEEGLKFMVYLQKENIIDESGMPKERFSAEFPKEGPSILRIQQVVRGDSAAYFCASSPLEGSNSPLHFGNGTRLTVT.

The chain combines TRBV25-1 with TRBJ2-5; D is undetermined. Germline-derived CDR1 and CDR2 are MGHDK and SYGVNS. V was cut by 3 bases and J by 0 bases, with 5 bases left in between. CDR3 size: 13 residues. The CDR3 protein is CASSDGHQETQYF. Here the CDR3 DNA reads TGTGCCAGCAGTGATGGCCACCAAGAGACCCAGTACTTC.

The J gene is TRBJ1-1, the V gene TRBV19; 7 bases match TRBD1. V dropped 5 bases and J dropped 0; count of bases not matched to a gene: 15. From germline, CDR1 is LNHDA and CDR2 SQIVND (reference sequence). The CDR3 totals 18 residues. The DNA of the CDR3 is TGTGCCAGTAGTCCCTCGCGTAGGACAGGAGACATGAACACTGAAGCTTTCTTT. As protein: CASSPSRRTGDMNTEAFF.